Following are 27 T cell receptor beta chains from one sample sequenced in a study of blood T cell repertoires in COVID-19. Some clones are missing from TCRdb's copy, which holds only in-frame ones; the method was immunoSEQ multiplex PCR. The sample carries 120,000 or so clones, approximately 88% recorded once. Sequences were obtained from peripheral blood. These receptors originate from a young woman who had recovered from COVID-19.

The rearrangement uses TRBV4-1 and TRBJ2-1, with 9 nucleotides matching TRBD2. CDR3 length: 15 amino acids. Germline CDR1 is MGHRA and CDR2 is YSYEKL. V was pared by 1 base and J by 4 bases, with 2 bases of the junction left unmatched. CDR3 protein: CASSQGGRAYNEQFF. CDR3 coding DNA: TGCGCCAGCAGCCAAGGCGGGAGGGCATACAATGAGCAGTTCTTC.

CDR3 DNA: TGCGCCAGCAGCTTGGAGGACAGCCTACTGCTTGGAGAGCAGTTCTTC. It translates to CASSLEDSLLLGEQFF. This chain connects TRBV5-1 to TRBJ2-1; possible D gene TRBD1, 6 bases. Germline V gene data show CDR1 as SGHRS and CDR2 as YFSETQ. Deletions cut 0 bases from V and 10 bases from J, with 20 bases between. This CDR3 is 16 amino acids long. The full variable domain, in which reference TRBV5-1 and TRBJ2-1 provide the parts outside the CDR3, is KAGVTQTPRYLIKTRGQQVTLSCSPISGHRSVSWYQQTPGQGLQFLFEYFSETQRNKGNFPGRFSGRQFSNSRSEMNVSTLELGDSALYLCASSLEDSLLLGEQFFGPGTRLTVL.

The chain joins TRBV7-9 to TRBJ2-7; 7 bases match TRBD2. Trimming took 3 bases from V and 4 from J; bases not matched to a gene: 6. Germline V CDR1 and CDR2: SEHNR, FQNEAQ (reference sequence). This CDR3 is built from 14 residues. CDR3 in amino acids: CASSLGGGPYEQYF. The CDR3 nucleotides read TGTGCCAGCAGCTTGGGGGGAGGGCCGTACGAGCAGTACTTC.

The gene calls are TRBV6-5 and TRBJ1-1; D remains ambiguous. The germline V and J ends were trimmed by 5 bases and 6 bases, with 10 bases remaining between them. This CDR3 is 12 amino acids long. Germline V gene data show CDR1 as MNHEY and CDR2 as SVGAGI. The CDR3 coding sequence is TGTGCCAGCAGTCCCTTCGGGTCTGAAGCTTTCTTT. It is translated as CASSPFGSEAFF.

V and J are TRBV13 and TRBJ2-7, with 7 bases that match TRBD1. The germline CDR1 and CDR2 sequences are PRHDT and FYEKMQ (reference sequence). Unmatched junction bases numbered 8, after V lost 4 bases and J lost 5 bases. The CDR3 covers 14 residues. The CDR3 region is CASSSANRGNEQYF. Written as DNA, the CDR3 is TGTGCCAGCAGCTCAGCAAACAGGGGTAACGAGCAGTACTTC.

The chain couples TRBV12-5 to TRBJ2-3; D is perhaps TRBD1 (6 bases). The CDR3 runs 16 residues. The V end lost 5 bases, the J end lost 3 bases, and 18 bases lay between the germline ends. CDR1 and CDR2 (germline): LGHNT, FRNRAP. The CDR3 nucleotides are TGTGCTAGTGGTCCATCTCAGGGGATATTGACAGATACGCAGTATTTT. As protein: CASGPSQGILTDTQYF.

The CDR3 sequence is CASSQRDRDHREQYF. CDR3 DNA: TGTGCCAGCAGCCAAAGGGACAGGGATCACCGCGAGCAGTACTTC. V gene TRBV7-9 combines with J gene TRBJ2-7, with 9 bases identical to TRBD1. Germline CDR1 is SEHNR and CDR2 is FQNEAQ (reference sequence). Unmatched junction bases numbered 11, after V lost 5 bases and J lost 6 bases. The CDR3 contains 15 residues.

The chain carries TRBV6-5 and TRBJ2-2; 11 positions agree with TRBD1. From germline, CDR1 is MNHEY and CDR2 SVGAGI. V shed 6 bases, J shed 4 bases, and the junction held 4 bases outside the gene matches. The CDR3 has 15 amino acids. The CDR3 nucleotides read TGTGCCAGCAGGCCCGGGACAGGGGGCACCGGGGAGCTGTTTTTT. Its translation: CASRPGTGGTGELFF.

The chain uses TRBV6-5 and TRBJ2-1, with TRBD2 matching 8 bases. This CDR3 has 16 amino acids. Germline V gives CDR1 MNHEY, CDR2 SVGAGI. V dropped 0 bases and J dropped 8; count of bases not matched to a gene: 9. The CDR3 region has the DNA TGTGCCAGCAGTTACTCTAGTAGCGGGGATGGGGATGAGCAGTTCTTC. Encoded protein: CASSYSSSGDGDEQFF.

The rearrangement joins TRBV6-5 to TRBJ2-7, with 10 bases identical to TRBD1. The CDR3 consists of 15 residues. J gave up 3 bases and V 4 bases, and 6 bases lay outside the gene matches. Per the germline V gene, CDR1 is MNHEY and CDR2 is SVGAGI. CDR3 nucleotides: TGTGCCAGCAGTTCCCGGGACAGGGGTCTCTACGAGCAGTACTTC. Translated: CASSSRDRGLYEQYF.

This clone was seen just once. The chain joins TRBV9 to TRBJ2-1, with 9 positions matching TRBD2. Germline assignment: CDR1 SGDLS and CDR2 YYNGEE. The CDR3 sequence is 16 residues long. V lost 2 bases and J lost 1; bases outside the gene matches: 4. The CDR3 DNA is TGTGCCAGCAGCGTTTTACTAGCGGGTTCCTACAATGAGCAGTTCTTC. As protein: CASSVLLAGSYNEQFF. Variable domain in full (rest from reference TRBV9 and TRBJ2-1): DSGVTQTPKHLITATGQRVTLRCSPRSGDLSVYWYQQSLDQGLQFLIQYYNGEERAKGNILERFSAQQFPDLHSELNLSSLELGDSALYFCASSVLLAGSYNEQFFGPGTRLTVL.

CDR3 in DNA: TGTGCCAGCAGCTTGGGGTGGACAGGGGGCCACACTGAAGCTTTCTTT. Translated: CASSLGWTGGHTEAFF. The chain employs TRBV5-8 and TRBJ1-1; 11 bases match TRBD1. Germline V gives CDR1 SGHTS, CDR2 YDEGEE. Trimming at V came to 0 bases and at J to 3 bases, leaving 4 bases not matched to a gene. The length of the CDR3 is 16 residues. Full variable domain (remainder filled in from reference TRBV5-8 and TRBJ1-1): EAGVTQSPTHLIKTRGQQATLRCSPISGHTSVYWYQQALGLGLQFLLWYDEGEERNRGNFPPRFSGRQFPNYSSELNVNALELEDSALYLCASSLGWTGGHTEAFFGQGTRLTVV.

The chain uses TRBV2 and TRBJ2-6; unclear D gene. V gave up 4 bases and J gave up 13 bases, with 14 bases separating them. Germline V CDR1 and CDR2: SNHLY, FYNNEI. The CDR3 loop spans 13 amino acids. In DNA, the CDR3 is TGTGCCAGCAGTGCAGGTACTCCCAGAGTCCTGACTTTC. Residues: CASSAGTPRVLTF.

The chain links TRBV25-1 to TRBJ1-1, with no clear D. The CDR3 sequence is 16 residues long. Germline CDR1 and CDR2: MGHDK and SYGVNS. V gave up 2 bases and J gave up 1 base, with 14 bases separating them. In DNA form, the CDR3 reads TGTGCCAGCAGTGAAGGAGGAGTTCGGGGGAACACTGAAGCTTTCTTT. Translating it yields CASSEGGVRGNTEAFF.

The V and J genes are TRBV5-5 and TRBJ1-1; D ambiguous. Looked up from germline, CDR1 is SGHKS and CDR2 is YYEKEE (reference sequence). V lost 0 bases, J lost 0 bases, and 15 bases lay in between. The CDR3 runs to 17 residues. CDR3 DNA sequence: TGTGCCAGCAGCTTGGTCCCGCCGGGAGGGATGAACACTGAAGCTTTCTTT. Protein sequence: CASSLVPPGGMNTEAFF. The entire variable domain, with the rest obtained from reference TRBV5-5 and TRBJ1-1, is as follows: DAGVTQSPTHLIKTRGQQVTLRCSPISGHKSVSWYQQVLGQGPQFIFQYYEKEERGRGNFPDRFSARQFPNYSSELNVNALLLGDSALYLCASSLVPPGGMNTEAFFGQGTRLTVV.

The rearrangement joins TRBV5-1 to TRBJ2-7; D remains ambiguous. The CDR3 length is 15 residues. V was cut by 1 base and J by 1 base, with 12 bases left in between. Germline lookup yields CDR1 SGHRS and CDR2 YFSETQ. The CDR3 loop reads CASSLTSTSSYEQYF. The CDR3 nucleotides are TGCGCCAGCAGCTTGACCTCAACGAGTTCCTACGAGCAGTACTTC.

The chain joins TRBV2 to TRBJ1-4, with D perhaps TRBD1 (5 bases). The V gene's germline CDR1 is SNHLY and CDR2 FYNNEI. V was cut by 6 bases and J by 8 bases, with 19 bases left in between. CDR3 size: 15 residues. The CDR3 bases are TGTGCCAGCAGCAACGGAGGGAGGGGTGAGGAAAAACTGTTTTTT. The encoded protein is CASSNGGRGEEKLFF.

The rearrangement links TRBV6-6 to TRBJ2-5, with TRBD2 matching 14 bases. The CDR3 is 16 amino acids. Unmatched junction bases numbered 1, after V lost 2 bases and J lost 2 bases. Germline CDR1 and CDR2: MNHNY and SVGAGI (reference sequence). CDR3: CASSYGTSGGQETQYF. The CDR3 DNA follows: TGTGCCAGCAGTTACGGGACTAGCGGGGGTCAAGAGACCCAGTACTTC.

The CDR3 loop is CSDSGTGRMGYTF. CDR3 in DNA: TGCAGCGATTCCGGGACAGGGCGAATGGGCTACACCTTC. The rearrangement uses TRBV29-1 and TRBJ1-2; TRBD1 matches 9 bases. There are 13 residues in the CDR3. Germline CDR1 is SQVTM and CDR2 is ANQGSEA. V was pared by 7 bases and J by 8 bases, with 11 bases of the junction left unmatched.

V is TRBV24-1 and J is TRBJ2-1, with 7 bases fitting TRBD1. The CDR3 totals 16 residues. Germline trimming cut 3 bases from V and 6 bases from J; bases unmatched to any gene: 10. Germline assignment: CDR1 KGHDR and CDR2 SFDVKD. The CDR3 DNA sequence: TGTGCCACCAGTGATCACCGGGACAGCGGATCCAATGAGCAGTTCTTC. This codes for CATSDHRDSGSNEQFF.

The CDR3: CASSQDPGGLPTNTGELFF. The CDR3, as DNA: TGTGCCAGCAGCCAAGACCCAGGGGGCCTCCCTACGAACACCGGGGAGCTGTTTTTT. The chain links TRBV3-1 (or the pseudogene TRBV3-2) to TRBJ2-2, with 8 positions matching TRBD1. Germline values: CDR1 LGHDT, CDR2 YNNKEL (reference sequence). After removal of 0 bases from V and 0 bases from J, the junction contained 9 bases not matched to a gene. The CDR3 is made up of 19 amino acids.

The J gene is TRBJ2-1, the V gene TRBV3-1 (or the pseudogene TRBV3-2); 7 bases are a match to TRBD2. The CDR3 is made up of 16 amino acids. Germline CDR1 LGHDT, CDR2 YNNKEL (reference sequence). J gave up 7 bases and V 4 bases, and 13 bases lay outside the gene matches. The CDR3 DNA sequence: TGTGCCAGCAGCCCCCCCGGGGCGGGAGTATCTAATGAGCAGTTCTTC. This sequence encodes CASSPPGAGVSNEQFF.

The V and J genes are TRBV5-1 and TRBJ1-1; D uncertain. V lost 5 bases and J lost 0, with 14 bases in between. Germline assignment: CDR1 SGHRS and CDR2 YFSETQ. This CDR3 spans 15 amino acids. The CDR3 loop is CASSSRVGLNTEAFF. The CDR3 region has the DNA TGCGCCAGCAGTTCTAGAGTAGGTCTGAACACTGAAGCTTTCTTT.

The V gene is TRBV5-6, the J gene TRBJ2-2; 7 nucleotides line up with TRBD1. The CDR3 is made up of 16 amino acids. Germline trimming cut 0 bases from V and 3 bases from J; bases unmatched to any gene: 5. Germline V CDR1 and CDR2: SGHDT, YYEEEE. CDR3 protein: CASSLDRGFDTGELFF. In DNA form, the CDR3 reads TGTGCCAGCAGCTTGGACAGGGGCTTCGACACCGGGGAGCTGTTTTTT.

The chain employs TRBV3-1 (or the pseudogene TRBV3-2) and TRBJ2-1; 12 positions match TRBD2. The CDR3 loop spans 18 amino acids. Germline V gene sequence: CDR1 LGHDT, CDR2 YNNKEL (reference sequence). With V trimmed by 0 bases and J by 1 base, 4 bases remained unmatched. CDR3 region: CASSQDLLAGGSYNEQFF. The CDR3 bases are TGTGCCAGCAGCCAAGATCTACTAGCGGGGGGATCCTACAATGAGCAGTTCTTC.

V usage is TRBV29-1 and J usage is TRBJ2-3; D is possibly TRBD1 (6 bases). CDR3 length equals 14 residues. Trimming took off 3 bases at V and 2 bases at J, with 12 bases between the two ends. CDR1 and CDR2 from the germline V gene are SQVTM and ANQGSEA. In DNA, the CDR3 is TGCAGCGTTGACAAAACAGGGCACACAGATACGCAGTATTTT. It is translated as CSVDKTGHTDTQYF.

The chain joins TRBV5-1 to TRBJ2-2; D is unresolved. The germline V gene encodes CDR1 SGHRS and CDR2 YFSETQ. This CDR3 has 12 amino acids. Trimming pared 0 bases from V and 6 bases from J, leaving 3 bases between. The DNA of the CDR3 is TGCGCCAGCAGCTTGGCTGCCGGGGAGCTGTTTTTT. It encodes CASSLAAGELFF.